These 7 T cell receptor beta chains were all obtained from the same sample, sequenced in a study of T cell repertoires in cytomegalovirus infection. TCRdb re-analysed the reads in MiXCR, keeping a single row per CDR3 protein. The sample lists approximately 290,000 distinct CDR3 sequences, more than 20% occurring once. The sample was PBMCs. The receptors originated from a human donor in good health (CMV status not recorded). Some clones in this sample may be carry-over from other donors' samples.

This chain uses TRBV6-2 or TRBV6-3 with TRBJ1-5; no clear D gene. CDR1 and CDR2 (germline): MNHEY, SVGEGT. Trimming took off 0 bases at V and 4 bases at J, with 4 bases between the two ends. This CDR3 spans 13 amino acids. Written as DNA, the CDR3 is TGTGCCAGCAGTTACTCGAGGAATCAGCCCCAGCATTTT. Amino acids: CASSYSRNQPQHF.

In this sample, this clonotype turned up many times. The rearrangement uses TRBV7-2 and TRBJ2-6; D is possibly TRBD1 (6 bases). In germline, CDR1 is SGHTA, CDR2 FQGNSA. This CDR3 is built from 17 residues. V was clipped by 2 bases and J by 2 bases, with 13 bases between them. In nucleotides, the CDR3 is TGTGCCAGCAGCTTAATTCAGGGGAGTACTGGGGCCAACGTCCTGACTTTC. This translates into CASSLIQGSTGANVLTF.

This clonotype showed up just a few times. The rearrangement joins TRBV29-1 to TRBJ2-7; no clear D gene. This CDR3 spans 11 amino acids. Germline loops: CDR1 SQVTM, CDR2 ANQGSEA. V was shortened by 4 bases and J by 4 bases, with 8 bases between the two germline ends. The CDR3 region is CSVVLSYEQYF. The CDR3 nucleotides read TGCAGCGTTGTTTTGAGTTACGAGCAGTACTTC.

This chain links TRBV29-1 with TRBJ1-2; TRBD1 aligns across 9 bases. Germline-derived CDR1 and CDR2 are SQVTM and ANQGSEA. The CDR3 runs 12 residues. Trimming cost V 7 bases and J 7 bases; bases outside gene matches: 7. CDR3 bases: TGCAGCGGGGGACAGGGTGATACTGGCTACACCTTC. It translates to CSGGQGDTGYTF.

There are many counts of this clonotype. The CDR3 spells CASSLRLDVRNNEQFF. The CDR3 nucleotides are TGTGCCAGCAGCTTAAGGCTTGATGTACGAAACAATGAGCAGTTCTTC. The chain couples TRBV7-2 to TRBJ2-1; D not resolved. This CDR3 spans 16 amino acids. The V end lost 2 bases, the J end lost 5 bases, and 16 bases lay between the germline ends. Germline V lookup: CDR1 SGHTA, CDR2 FQGNSA.

This clonotype was detected only a few times. The V call is TRBV19, the J call TRBJ2-1; 7 bases align to TRBD2. After removal of 6 bases from V and 9 bases from J, the junction contained 11 bases not matched to a gene. This CDR3 region has 14 residues. Germline V CDR1 and CDR2: LNHDA, SQIVND (reference sequence). CDR3 coding DNA: TGTGCCAGTAGCCCCCTGCGGGGGAGGAGTGAGCAGTTCTTC. This translates into CASSPLRGRSEQFF.

The chain couples TRBV25-1 to TRBJ1-1; TRBD1 matches at 7 bases. The CDR3 is 14 residues long. From germline, CDR1 is MGHDK and CDR2 SYGVNS. V dropped 8 bases and J dropped 1; count of bases not matched to a gene: 7. The CDR3 protein is CASETGSRNTEAFF. CDR3 nucleotide sequence: TGTGCCAGCGAGACAGGGTCCAGGAACACTGAAGCTTTCTTT. Together with reference TRBV25-1 and TRBJ1-1, the CDR3 gives the full variable domain: EADIYQTPRYLVIGTGKKITLECSQTMGHDKMYWYQQDPGMELHLIHYSYGVNSTEKGDLSSESTVSRIRTEHFPLTLESARPSHTSQYLCASETGSRNTEAFFGQGTRLTVV.